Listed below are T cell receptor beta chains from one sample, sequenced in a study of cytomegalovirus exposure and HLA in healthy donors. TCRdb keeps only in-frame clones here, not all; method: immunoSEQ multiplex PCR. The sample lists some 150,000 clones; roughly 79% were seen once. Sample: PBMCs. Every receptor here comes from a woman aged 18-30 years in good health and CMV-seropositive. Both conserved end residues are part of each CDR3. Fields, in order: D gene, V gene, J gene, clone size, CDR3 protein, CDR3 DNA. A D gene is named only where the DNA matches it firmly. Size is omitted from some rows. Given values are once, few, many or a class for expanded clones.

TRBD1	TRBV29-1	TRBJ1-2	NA	CSVNRDSYGYTF	TGCAGCGTAAACCGGGACAGCTATGGCTACACCTTC
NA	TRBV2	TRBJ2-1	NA	CASSDGQGWGNEQFF	TGTGCCAGCAGTGACGGGCAGGGTTGGGGCAATGAGCAGTTCTTC
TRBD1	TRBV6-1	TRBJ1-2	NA	CASSALGQGGNYGYTF	TGTGCCAGCAGTGCCCTGGGACAGGGGGGCAACTATGGCTACACCTTC
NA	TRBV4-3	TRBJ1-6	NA	CASSPSLGLSYNSPLHF	TGCGCCAGCAGCCCTAGTTTGGGTTTGTCCTATAATTCACCCCTCCACTTT
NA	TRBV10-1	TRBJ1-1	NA	CASSESLGVVNTEAFF	TGCGCCAGCAGTGAGTCGCTCGGGGTCGTGAACACTGAAGCTTTCTTT
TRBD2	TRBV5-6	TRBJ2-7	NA	CASSLLTSQTYEQYF	TGTGCCAGCAGCTTGCTGACTAGCCAAACCTACGAGCAGTACTTC
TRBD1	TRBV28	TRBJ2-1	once	CASSTQGAWNEQFF	TGTGCCAGCAGCACGCAGGGGGCGTGGAATGAGCAGTTCTTC
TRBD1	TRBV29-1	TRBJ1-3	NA	CSVETTGSNTIYF	TGCAGCGTGGAAACGACAGGGTCAAACACCATATATTTT
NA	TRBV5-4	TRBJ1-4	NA	CASSSRTVENEKLFF	TGTGCCAGCAGCTCTAGGACAGTAGAAAATGAAAAACTGTTTTTT
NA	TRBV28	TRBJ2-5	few	CASSLREQETQYF	TGTGCCAGCAGTTTGAGGGAGCAAGAGACCCAGTACTTC
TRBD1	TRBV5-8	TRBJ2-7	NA	CASSFGQVIGPYEQYF	TGTGCCAGCAGCTTTGGACAGGTTATAGGGCCCTACGAGCAGTACTTC
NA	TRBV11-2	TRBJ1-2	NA	CASSFGDGDYGYTF	TGTGCCAGCAGCTTCGGGGATGGCGACTATGGCTACACCTTC
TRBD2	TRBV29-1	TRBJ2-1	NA	CSVRIRRGAQFF	TGCAGCGTTCGTATTCGGCGGGGGGCCCAGTTCTTC
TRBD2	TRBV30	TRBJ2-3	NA	CAWSDELAGGTQYF	TGTGCCTGGAGTGACGAACTAGCGGGGGGGACGCAGTATTTT
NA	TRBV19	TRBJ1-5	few	CASSINRDGQPQHF	TGTGCCAGTAGTATTAACAGGGACGGTCAGCCCCAGCATTTT
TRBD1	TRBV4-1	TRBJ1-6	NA	CASSQGSGTGVGNSPLHF	TGCGCCAGCAGCCAAGGTTCCGGGACAGGGGTTGGTAATTCACCCCTCCACTTT
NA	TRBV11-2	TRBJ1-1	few	CASSLLLNTEAFF	TGTGCCAGCAGCTTACTTTTGAACACTGAAGCTTTCTTT
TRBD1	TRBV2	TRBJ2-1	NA	CASSQGQSLYNEQFF	TGTGCCAGCAGCCAGGGACAGAGTCTCTACAATGAGCAGTTCTTC
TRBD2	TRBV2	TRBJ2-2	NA	CASSEGGGTYTGELFF	TGTGCCAGCAGTGAAGGCGGGGGGACCTACACCGGGGAGCTGTTTTTT
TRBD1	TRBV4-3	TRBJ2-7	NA	CASSRQTGTGLEEQYF	TGCGCCAGCAGCCGGCAAACCGGGACAGGCCTTGAAGAGCAGTACTTC
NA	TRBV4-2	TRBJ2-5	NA	CASRHTTVAEETQYF	TGTGCCAGCAGACACACGACGGTAGCGGAAGAGACCCAGTACTTC
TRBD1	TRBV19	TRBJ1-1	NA	CASSLGSGQGAEAFF	TGTGCCAGTAGTCTAGGCTCGGGACAGGGGGCTGAAGCTTTCTTT
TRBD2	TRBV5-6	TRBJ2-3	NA	CASSLGSGGSTDTQYF	TGTGCCAGCAGCTTAGGTAGCGGGGGGTCCACAGATACGCAGTATTTT
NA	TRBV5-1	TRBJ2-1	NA	CASSSNDRLGLEKEFF	TGCGCCAGCAGCTCAAACGACAGGCTCGGACTAGAGAAAGAGTTCTTC
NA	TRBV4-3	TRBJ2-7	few	CASSRDLADYEQYF	TGCGCCAGCAGCCGAGACCTGGCGGACTACGAGCAGTACTTC
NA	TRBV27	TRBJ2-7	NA	CASRNRVPDEQYF	TGTGCCAGCAGAAACAGGGTTCCCGACGAGCAGTACTTC
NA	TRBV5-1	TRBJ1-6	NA	CASSAGQHDNSPLHF	TGCGCCAGCAGCGCCGGACAGCATGATAATTCACCCCTCCACTTT
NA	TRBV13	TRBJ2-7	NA	CASSLERAYEQYF	TGTGCCAGCAGCCTTGAGCGGGCCTACGAGCAGTACTTC
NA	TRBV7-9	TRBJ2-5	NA	CASSFSRTQYF	TGTGCCAGCAGCTTCTCGAGAACCCAGTACTTC
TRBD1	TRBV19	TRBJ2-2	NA	CASRRRGTANTGELFF	TGTGCCAGTAGACGCCGAGGGACAGCGAACACCGGGGAGCTGTTTTTT
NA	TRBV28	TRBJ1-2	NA	CASSLGGGQGTIPYGYTF	TGTGCCAGCAGTTTGGGGGGAGGGCAGGGGACGATCCCCTATGGCTACACCTTC
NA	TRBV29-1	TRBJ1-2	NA	CSVGEGPGGYTF	TGCAGCGTTGGGGAGGGACCTGGAGGCTACACCTTC
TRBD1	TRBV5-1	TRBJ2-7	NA	CASSPRQGEDEQYF	TGCGCCAGCAGCCCAAGACAGGGCGAGGACGAGCAGTACTTC
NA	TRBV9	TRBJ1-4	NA	CASSVDRGANEKLFF	TGTGCCAGCAGCGTAGATCGGGGGGCTAATGAAAAACTGTTTTTT
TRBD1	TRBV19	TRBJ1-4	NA	CASSTPGDREREKLFF	TGTGCCAGTAGTACCCCTGGGGACAGGGAACGTGAAAAACTGTTTTTT
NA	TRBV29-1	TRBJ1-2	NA	CSVEGQAYGYTF	TGCAGCGTTGAAGGTCAGGCCTATGGCTACACCTTC